The clone carrying this T cell receptor beta chain appeared a few times. Antigen: not known. The data originate from a study of cytomegalovirus exposure and HLA in healthy donors. Points from the study as a whole: CMV serostatus was the sole immune exposure information available. Productive rates of about 90% or about 30% were seen for most TCR beta V segments in an earlier analysis. As a later analysis showed, a missense DCLRE1C variant was linked to trimming of TCR beta V- and J-genes. It was approximately 170 TCR beta chains that were listed as cytomegalovirus-associated.

Primers: 60 Vbeta forward and 13 Jbeta reverse. Profiled with immunoSEQ multiplex PCR; TCRdb holds only in-frame clones, not every one. The sample lists around 180,000 clones; over 60% were seen once. The CDR3 covers 18 residues. Germline V CDR1 and CDR2: SGHNT, YENEEA. With V trimmed by 2 bases and J by 0 bases, 8 bases remained unmatched. The gene calls are TRBV11-3 and TRBJ2-2; TRBD1 matches at 8 bases. The TCR originated in a woman aged 35 to 49 in good health and CMV-seronegative. Sequenced sample: PBMCs. Here the CDR3 reads CASSLSGTGSPNTGELFF. The CDR3 DNA reads TGTGCCAGCAGCTTATCCGGGACAGGTAGCCCGAACACCGGGGAGCTGTTTTTT.